The 24 T cell receptor beta chains given below trace back to one sample, sequenced in a study of blood T cell repertoires in COVID-19 (dated by TCRdb to the early 2020s). The method was the immunoSEQ multiplex PCR assay. Entries here come from immuneACCESS through TCRdb and include only in-frame sequences with V and J called. Some clones fail to appear in such tables; in the studies checked, an unresolved V gene covers under half of the shortfall, and the cause of the remainder is unknown. The sample table holds about 180,000 clones, of which about 90% were seen once. The top ten clonotypes cover roughly 9% of the sample. The specimen was PBMCs or T cells enriched from blood (not recorded which). The receptors come from a woman aged 18 to 35 who had recovered from COVID-19.

This clone was picked up many times. This chain uses TRBV18 with TRBJ1-2; 8 positions agree with TRBD1. Germline CDR1 KGHSH, CDR2 LQKENI. The CDR3 sequence is 14 residues long. V dropped 2 bases and J dropped 3; count of bases not matched to a gene: 2. CDR3 bases: TGTGCCAGCTCACCAGGACAGGGACACTATGGCTACACCTTC. Amino acid sequence: CASSPGQGHYGYTF. Full variable domain (remainder filled in from reference TRBV18 and TRBJ1-2): NAGVMQNPRHLVRRRGQEARLRCSPMKGHSHVYWYRQLPEEGLKFMVYLQKENIIDESGMPKERFSAEFPKEGPSILRIQQVVRGDSAAYFCASSPGQGHYGYTFGSGTRLTVV.

The gene calls are TRBV19 and TRBJ2-5; TRBD1 matches 10 bases. Germline CDR1 and CDR2: LNHDA and SQIVND (reference sequence). With 4 bases clipped from V and 5 bases from J, the junction kept 4 bases outside the gene matches. The CDR3 loop spans 14 amino acids. The CDR3 here is CASSTTGGDETQYF. The CDR3 DNA sequence: TGTGCCAGTAGTACGACAGGGGGCGATGAGACCCAGTACTTC.

The CDR3 sequence is CAIAGLRSYEQYF. The CDR3 nucleotides read TGTGCAATAGCGGGCCTCCGATCCTACGAGCAGTACTTC. The rearrangement joins TRBV28 to TRBJ2-7, with 7 bases identical to TRBD2. Germline V CDR1 and CDR2: MDHEN, SYDVKM. The CDR3 sequence is 13 residues long.

CDR3 nucleotide sequence: TGTGCCAGCAGTCTGGACTTGTGGGAAACAGATACGCAGTATTTT. It is translated as CASSLDLWETDTQYF. The V gene is TRBV6-2 or TRBV6-3, the J gene TRBJ2-3, with D possibly matching TRBD2 (5 bases). Germline lookup yields CDR1 MNHEY and CDR2 SVGEGT. Trimming left V 5 bases short and J 3 bases short, with 15 bases between. The CDR3 consists of 15 residues.

The V gene is TRBV6-5, the J gene TRBJ1-1, with D possibly matching TRBD1 (6 bases). There are 16 residues in the CDR3. Deletions cut 4 bases from V and 3 bases from J, with 18 bases between. Per germline, CDR1 MNHEY and CDR2 SVGAGI. This CDR3 reads CASSSGRGRRDTEAFF. The CDR3 DNA reads TGTGCCAGCAGTTCCGGGCGGGGGCGGAGGGACACTGAAGCTTTCTTT.

This sequence joins TRBV11-3 and TRBJ2-1; 8 bases fit TRBD2. This CDR3 comprises 17 residues. Per germline, CDR1 SGHNT and CDR2 YENEEA. V shed 5 bases and J 5 bases; nucleotides not matched to a gene: 14. This CDR3 reads CASSPQIAGLGDNEQFF. For the CDR3, the DNA is TGTGCCAGCAGCCCCCAAATAGCGGGACTTGGAGACAATGAGCAGTTCTTC.

J is TRBJ1-1 and V is TRBV9; D is undetermined. This CDR3 is built from 15 residues. Trimming took 4 bases from V and 6 from J, leaving 19 bases between them. From germline, CDR1 is SGDLS and CDR2 YYNGEE. CDR3 sequence reads: CASSPSLRDIAEAFF. Here the CDR3 DNA reads TGTGCCAGCAGCCCTTCACTTCGAGATATAGCTGAAGCTTTCTTT.

The CDR3 sequence is CASSLDDRGNYGYTF. Written as DNA, the CDR3 is TGTGCCAGCAGCTTGGACGACAGGGGTAACTATGGCTACACCTTC. This chain links TRBV7-8 with TRBJ1-2; 8 positions agree with TRBD1. V trimming: 3 bases; J trimming: 1 base; junction bases outside the gene matches: 4. Germline loops: CDR1 SGHVS, CDR2 FQNEAQ. The CDR3 is made up of 15 amino acids.

V and J are TRBV18 and TRBJ2-7; 7 bases fit TRBD1. V lost 4 bases and J lost 5; bases outside the gene matches: 11. CDR1 KGHSH and CDR2 LQKENI come from the germline V gene. This CDR3 has 15 amino acids. CDR3: CASSQEGAGSDEQYF. The CDR3 DNA sequence: TGTGCCAGCTCACAAGAGGGGGCAGGGTCGGACGAGCAGTACTTC.

This sequence joins TRBV2 and TRBJ1-1; TRBD1 agrees at 9 bases. CDR3 size: 15 residues. V shed 7 bases, J shed 2 bases, and the junction held 8 bases outside the gene matches. CDR1 and CDR2 (germline): SNHLY, FYNNEI. Here the CDR3 reads CASKVPGQGNTEAFF. The CDR3 DNA reads TGTGCCAGCAAGGTACCGGGACAGGGAAACACTGAAGCTTTCTTT.

CDR3 in DNA: TGCAGTGCGAGTATGGGGACTAGCGGCACAGATACGCAGTATTTT. Encoded protein: CSASMGTSGTDTQYF. The V call is TRBV20-1, the J call TRBJ2-3, with 10 positions matching TRBD2. The length of the CDR3 is 15 residues. V lost 6 bases and J lost 1; bases outside the gene matches: 7. Germline V gene lookup returns CDR1 DFQATT and CDR2 SNEGSKA (reference sequence).

This clone was seen only a few times. J is TRBJ1-2 and V is TRBV7-9, with 8 bases fitting TRBD1. The CDR3 loop spans 14 amino acids. With V trimmed by 4 bases and J by 4 bases, 5 bases remained unmatched. CDR1 and CDR2 (germline): SEHNR, FQNEAQ (reference sequence). As DNA, the CDR3 is TGTGCCAGCAGCTCGACAACAGGGGGCTATGGCTACACCTTC. The encoded protein is CASSSTTGGYGYTF.

This clone was detected only once. This rearrangement joins TRBV3-1 (or the pseudogene TRBV3-2) to TRBJ1-1; tentative D call: TRBD1 (6 bases). This CDR3 has 14 amino acids. From germline, CDR1 is LGHDT and CDR2 YNNKEL (reference sequence). Trimming took 5 bases from V and 10 from J, leaving 20 bases between them. CDR3 residues: CASSSGTNHLGAFF. CDR3 coding DNA: TGTGCCAGCAGCTCCGGGACAAATCACCTCGGAGCTTTCTTT.

The chain carries TRBV9 and TRBJ1-2; 7 nucleotides align to TRBD1. Looked up from germline, CDR1 is SGDLS and CDR2 is YYNGEE. CDR3 length: 14 residues. V trimming: 0 bases; J trimming: 8 bases; junction bases outside the gene matches: 7. The CDR3 coding sequence is TGTGCCAGCAGCGTAGGACAGGGAAGTCGAGGCTACACCTTC. Protein: CASSVGQGSRGYTF.

The count of this clone is one. This chain connects TRBV19 to TRBJ2-1; no firm D call. The CDR3 totals 11 residues. V lost 4 bases and J 10 bases, leaving 8 bases between the germline ends. Germline V gene data show CDR1 as LNHDA and CDR2 as SQIVND (reference sequence). CDR3 loop: CASSTYSEQFF. CDR3 nucleotides: TGTGCCAGTAGTACCTACTCCGAGCAGTTCTTC.

The chain employs TRBV28 and TRBJ1-2; no reliable D call. Trimming shortened V by 5 bases and J by 4 bases, and 20 bases separated the two germline ends. Per the germline V gene, CDR1 is MDHEN and CDR2 is SYDVKM. There are 16 residues in the CDR3. The CDR3 region is CASSGTLAGDAYGYTF. The CDR3 DNA follows: TGTGCCAGCAGTGGCACCCTGGCCGGGGATGCCTATGGCTACACCTTC.

The chain joins TRBV9 to TRBJ2-2; TRBD1 matches 12 bases. This CDR3 is 20 amino acids long. Germline trimming cut 3 bases from V and 0 bases from J; bases unmatched to any gene: 12. Germline V gives CDR1 SGDLS, CDR2 YYNGEE. The CDR3 DNA reads TGTGCCAGCAGCGCCCGACTTATAGGGACAGGGGGCTCGAACACCGGGGAGCTGTTTTTT. Translated, it gives CASSARLIGTGGSNTGELFF.

The V call is TRBV11-3, the J call TRBJ2-3, with D possibly being TRBD2 (6 bases). The CDR3 consists of 15 residues. V was cut by 4 bases and J by 8 bases, with 19 bases left in between. Germline CDR1 SGHNT, CDR2 YENEEA. CDR3 coding DNA: TGTGCCAGCAGCTCAGGCGGGACCGGGGCCGGTACGCAGTATTTT. This translates into CASSSGGTGAGTQYF.

The chain is built from TRBV10-3 and TRBJ1-5; 9 bases are a match to TRBD1. Germline CDR1 is ENHRY and CDR2 is SYGVKD. With V trimmed by 2 bases and J by 9 bases, 8 bases remained unmatched. The CDR3 sequence is 15 residues long. DNA for the CDR3: TGTGCCATCAGTGAGGGGGAACAGGGGGCTACGCCCCAGCATTTT. This gives the protein CAISEGEQGATPQHF.

The chain joins TRBV24-1 to TRBJ2-6; D gene ambiguous. Trimming shortened V by 7 bases and J by 0 bases, and 3 bases separated the two germline ends. Looked up from germline, CDR1 is KGHDR and CDR2 is SFDVKD. The CDR3 runs 13 residues. Written as DNA, the CDR3 is TGTGCCACCAGCAACTCTGGGGCCAACGTCCTGACTTTC. This encodes CATSNSGANVLTF.

The genes are TRBV15 and TRBJ2-7; no firm D call. Germline V CDR1 and CDR2: LNHNV, YYDKDF (reference sequence). The CDR3 is 16 amino acids. Trimming pared 3 bases from V and 3 bases from J, leaving 18 bases between. This chain's CDR3 is CATSSESEDTSYEQYF. CDR3 nucleotides: TGTGCCACCAGCAGCGAGAGTGAGGATACAAGCTACGAGCAGTACTTC.

This sequence joins TRBV5-1 and TRBJ1-1; maybe TRBD1 (5 bases). This CDR3 region has 17 residues. Germline V gives CDR1 SGHRS, CDR2 YFSETQ. Trimming pared 4 bases from V and 0 bases from J, leaving 19 bases between. The CDR3 sequence is CASSQRLLTEMNTEAFF. CDR3 bases: TGCGCCAGCAGCCAACGACTCTTGACAGAGATGAACACTGAAGCTTTCTTT.

The rearrangement joins TRBV15 to TRBJ2-1; TRBD2 aligns across 11 bases. Looked up from germline, CDR1 is LNHNV and CDR2 is YYDKDF (reference sequence). With V trimmed by 0 bases and J by 7 bases, 2 bases remained unmatched. The CDR3 has 15 residues. The CDR3 is CATSRETSGSNEQFF. Here the CDR3 DNA reads TGTGCCACCAGCAGAGAAACTAGCGGGAGTAATGAGCAGTTCTTC.

About this clone: Mismatch with germline at one junction end may stem from a read error. The chain is built from TRBV28 and TRBJ2-7; TRBD1 aligns across 7 bases. Per the germline V gene, CDR1 is MDHEN and CDR2 is SYDVKM. This CDR3 comprises 14 residues. CDR3 amino acids: CTSSSGTVRYEQYF. Here the CDR3 DNA reads TGTACCAGCAGTTCAGGGACAGTACGGTACGAGCAGTACTTC.